Presented here are 5 T cell receptor beta chains from one specimen sequenced in a study of blood T cells in healthy people across ages. Combining a sample-barcoded 5' primer with a J-beta primer mix, a second PCR ran for about 7 to 11 cycles. MiXCR was run by TCRdb on the 5' RACE reads, yielding one entry per CDR3 protein. The sample consists of 710,000 or so distinct CDR3 sequences, about 30% of them appearing once. The sequenced sample was blood. Source of these receptors: a woman of 80 years or more in good health.

This clonotype came up many times. The J gene is TRBJ1-1, the V gene TRBV29-1, with D unclear. In germline, CDR1 is SQVTM, CDR2 ANQGSEA. Deletions cut 3 bases from V and 0 bases from J, with 8 bases between. The CDR3 is made up of 13 amino acids. CDR3 DNA sequence: TGCAGCGTTGATCCCGGGATGAACACTGAAGCTTTCTTT. It is translated as CSVDPGMNTEAFF.

This clonotype was counted between two and nine times. Given a much more abundant clone one base away, this may be a read error. The rearrangement links TRBV6-5 to TRBJ1-5; D gene ambiguous. This CDR3 is built from 15 residues. Germline-derived CDR1 and CDR2 are MNHEY and SVGAGI. The V end lost 6 bases, the J end lost 2 bases, and 14 bases lay between the germline ends. DNA of the CDR3: TGTGCCAGCAGCTCAAGGGAGTGGTGCAATCAGCCCCAGCATTTT. Translated, it gives CASSSREWCNQPQHF.

The chain is built from TRBV10-3 and TRBJ2-2, with D uncertain. Germline V gene lookup returns CDR1 ENHRY and CDR2 SYGVKD. The CDR3 length is 16 residues. V shed 3 bases and J shed 3 bases, with 14 bases lying between them. The CDR3 nucleotides read TGTGCCATCAGTGATTCTACCGGGCCGTACACCGGGGAGCTGTTTTTT. It translates to CAISDSTGPYTGELFF.

The V call is TRBV5-4, the J call TRBJ2-3; TRBD2 matches 8 bases. The CDR3 is 15 amino acids. Germline CDR1 reads SGHNT; CDR2 reads YYREEE (reference sequence). The ends lost 0 bases at V and 3 bases at J; junction bases unmatched: 3. The CDR3 nucleotides read TGTGCCAGCAGCTTGGGTAGCGGGAATACAGATACGCAGTATTTT. Its protein is CASSLGSGNTDTQYF.

The J gene is TRBJ1-2, the V gene TRBV19; unclear D gene. V lost 3 bases and J 12 bases, leaving 14 bases between the germline ends. This CDR3 is 12 amino acids long. Germline loops: CDR1 LNHDA, CDR2 SQIVND (reference sequence). The CDR3 sequence: CASSIRVGRNTF. The CDR3 DNA is TGTGCCAGTAGTATCCGCGTTGGGCGCAACACCTTC.